This T cell receptor beta chain derives from a study of blood T cells in healthy people across ages. A sample-barcoded 5' primer and a J-beta primer mix were used in a second PCR of about 7 to 11 cycles. TCRdb recomputed calls from the 5' RACE reads with MiXCR, one row per CDR3 protein. This table holds about 840,000 distinct CDR3 sequences, almost 30% found once. Germline V gene data show CDR1 as SQVTM and CDR2 as ANQGSEA. CDR3 length: 13 amino acids. The V and J ends lost 4 bases and 0 bases respectively, with 10 bases between them. Study-wide findings and caveats: Strong correlation was found linking TCR beta diversity to naive T cell percentage.

This clonotype occurred many times. Its antigen remains unknown. This sample was also put to use in a study of T cells of mothers and their children.

This TCR came from a woman in her forties in good health. This sequence joins TRBV29-1 and TRBJ2-7, with D possibly TRBD1 on 6 matching bases. The sequencing sample was made of blood. The CDR3, as DNA: TGCAGCGTTGTACGGGACACCTCCTACGAGCAGTACTTC. Its translation: CSVVRDTSYEQYF.